The 9 T cell receptor beta chains below come from one sample, sequenced in a study of Graves' ophthalmopathy and Graves' hyperthyroidism. The TCR beta CDR3 regions underwent amplification from RNA transcripts. Investigators did first-round RT-PCR with HTBI primers, then second-round multiplex PCR. MiXCR, run by TCRdb on the multiplex PCR reads, gives a single entry per CDR3 protein. In the table there are just over 600,000 distinct CDR3 sequences, around a fifth of which are singletons. Input material: peripheral blood. These receptors were collected from a young woman with stable Graves' hyperthyroidism. Some clones in this sample may be carry-over from other donors' samples.

In its sample, this clonotype was seen many times. The J gene is TRBJ1-5, the V gene TRBV20-1, with TRBD1 matching over 8 bases. CDR3 length: 16 residues. Losses at the gene ends were 4 bases for V and 0 bases for J; bases not matched to a gene: 8. CDR1 is DFQATT, CDR2 SNEGSKA, per germline (reference sequence). DNA of the CDR3: TGCAGTGCTATACTATACAGGGGGAATAGCAATCAGCCCCAGCATTTT. Protein product: CSAILYRGNSNQPQHF.

Only a few counts were recorded for this clonotype. This chain connects TRBV5-1 to TRBJ1-2; 10 nucleotides align to TRBD1. There are 16 residues in the CDR3. Looked up from germline, CDR1 is SGHRS and CDR2 is YFSETQ. V lost 0 bases, J lost 8 bases, and 10 bases stayed unmatched. CDR3 protein: CASSLDPETGGSGYTF. The CDR3, as DNA: TGCGCCAGCAGCTTGGACCCCGAGACAGGGGGCAGCGGCTACACCTTC. The entire variable domain, with the rest obtained from reference TRBV5-1 and TRBJ1-2, is as follows: KAGVTQTPRYLIKTRGQQVTLSCSPISGHRSVSWYQQTPGQGLQFLFEYFSETQRNKGNFPGRFSGRQFSNSRSEMNVSTLELGDSALYLCASSLDPETGGSGYTFGSGTRLTVV.

This clonotype was seen more than once but under ten times. The V call is TRBV3-1, the J call TRBJ1-2, with D uncertain. The CDR3 is made up of 15 amino acids. Germline lookup yields CDR1 LGHDT and CDR2 YNNKEL (reference sequence). With 0 bases removed from V and 4 bases from J, the gap between germline ends came to 12 bases. The DNA for the CDR3 is TGTGCCAGCAGCCAAGATGCAGGAACGGGCTATGGCTACACCTTC. Encoded protein: CASSQDAGTGYGYTF.

A word on this clonotype: The junction does not match germline at one end; this may be a read error. V is TRBV11-2 and J is TRBJ2-5; D may match TRBD1 or TRBD2 (6 bases each). Germline-derived CDR1 and CDR2 are SGHAT and FQNNGV. The CDR3 covers 15 residues. Here the CDR3 reads CASSSSWGAGETKYF. The CDR3 nucleotides read TGTGCCAGCAGCTCCAGTTGGGGGGCCGGAGAGACCAAGTACTTC.

This clonotype was seen repeatedly, ten times or more. The V gene is TRBV7-2, the J gene TRBJ1-3; D gene ambiguous. The ends were cut back, 5 bases at V and 4 bases at J, with 9 bases in the middle. Germline loops: CDR1 SGHTA, CDR2 FQGNSA. The CDR3 consists of 13 residues. CDR3 in DNA: TGTGCCAGCAGCCGCCCAACAGGAAACACCATATATTTT. Encoded protein: CASSRPTGNTIYF.

This clonotype was recorded at least ten times. The J gene is TRBJ1-6, the V gene TRBV20-1, with D unclear. The V end was cut by 1 base, the J end by 7 bases, with 8 bases between. The V gene's germline CDR1 is DFQATT and CDR2 SNEGSKA (reference sequence). The CDR3 consists of 13 residues. The CDR3 reads CSARGAGNSPLHF. As DNA, the CDR3 is TGCAGTGCTAGAGGGGCTGGGAATTCACCCCTCCACTTT.

This clonotype was seen at least ten times. This chain uses TRBV2 with TRBJ2-7, with TRBD2 as a possible D gene (6 bases). V was shortened by 9 bases and J by 1 base, with 13 bases between the two germline ends. From germline, CDR1 is SNHLY and CDR2 FYNNEI. The CDR3 sequence is 13 residues long. CDR3 amino acids: CARRRDGSYEQYF. In DNA form, the CDR3 reads TGTGCCAGGCGGAGGGACGGTTCCTACGAGCAGTACTTC.

This chain links TRBV7-2 with TRBJ2-5; 9 bases are a match to TRBD2. Germline assignment: CDR1 SGHTA and CDR2 FQGNSA. This CDR3 is built from 16 residues. V lost 0 bases to trimming and J lost 2 bases; unmatched junction nucleotides: 4. The CDR3 sequence is CASSLAEAGGQETQYF. The CDR3 nucleotides are TGTGCCAGCAGCTTAGCGGAAGCGGGGGGTCAAGAGACCCAGTACTTC.

This clonotype has a count of ten or more. The J gene is TRBJ1-5, the V gene TRBV6-2 or TRBV6-3, with unresolved D. Germline CDR1 MNHEY, CDR2 SVGEGT. The CDR3 consists of 16 residues. The V end was cut by 4 bases, the J end by 3 bases, with 16 bases between. CDR3 coding DNA: TGTGCCAGCAGTTCCGCCCCCGGAGGAAACAATCAGCCCCAGCATTTT. It yields the protein CASSSAPGGNNQPQHF.